This TCR beta chain was recorded in a study of blood T cell repertoires in COVID-19. This CDR3 has 16 residues. The V and J ends lost 6 bases and 0 bases, in that order; junction bases with no gene match: 11. Germline V lookup: CDR1 MNHEY, CDR2 SVGEGT. Data came from immunoSEQ multiplex PCR; TCRdb stores just in-frame clones and leaves some out. In the table there are approximately 150,000 clones, 80% to 90% of which are singletons. This TCR was sampled from a man between 65 and 85 years old with acute or convalescent COVID-19. Material: peripheral blood. V gene TRBV6-2 or TRBV6-3 combines with J gene TRBJ2-7, with 7 bases aligning to TRBD1. This CDR3 is CASSLPLGQASYEQYF. As DNA, the CDR3 is TGTGCCAGCAGCTTACCCCTCGGACAGGCCTCCTACGAGCAGTACTTC.